The 27 T cell receptor beta chains listed next were all sequenced from one sample in a study of early T cells in non-severe SARS-CoV-2 infection (TCRdb year 2021). Preparation of the library involved 5' RACE. The sequencing machine was a NextSeq 500. In-frame beta chains were kept once TCRdb had trimmed the public reads at Q25 with fastp and called clones with MiXCR. Merged by CDR3 protein, the rows form single entries marked with the most common genes and DNA. The sample table holds some 25,000 distinct CDR3 sequences, of which 5.4% were seen once. The biggest ten clones account for 0.8% to 1% of the sample. Sequencing used whole blood. The receptors here all came from an adult who was a healthcare worker with PCR-confirmed SARS-CoV-2 infection or an uninfected control (not recorded which).

The table lists this clonotype with many counts. V and J are TRBV7-9 and TRBJ1-5; the D is unclear. CDR1 is SEHNR and CDR2 is FQNEAQ in the germline V gene (reference sequence). V was trimmed by 1 base and J by 1 base, leaving 17 bases between them. CDR3 length: 18 amino acids. The CDR3 nucleotides read TGTGCCAGCAGCTTAGGGGCGGATACACTGGAGAGCAATCAGCCCCAGCATTTT. Its protein is CASSLGADTLESNQPQHF.

This clonotype has just a few counts. The rearrangement joins TRBV7-2 to TRBJ2-7, with D maybe TRBD1 (6 bases). The CDR3 has 13 amino acids. Per germline, CDR1 SGHTA and CDR2 FQGNSA. V lost 3 bases, J lost 4 bases, and 10 bases lay in between. CDR3 region: CASSFRGGYEQYF. In DNA form, the CDR3 reads TGTGCCAGCAGCTTCAGGGGCGGGTACGAGCAGTACTTC.

This clonotype was recorded a few times. The chain carries TRBV3-1 and TRBJ1-6, with D unresolved. Trimming pared 0 bases from V and 10 bases from J, leaving 13 bases between. The CDR3 contains 15 residues. Per germline, CDR1 LGHDT and CDR2 YNNKEL (reference sequence). The CDR3: CASSQDFRLVSPLHF. In DNA, the CDR3 is TGTGCCAGCAGCCAAGATTTTAGGCTGGTCTCACCCCTCCACTTT.

This clonotype is deemed medium-sized. The chain links TRBV6-5 to TRBJ2-2; no reliable D call. Germline V gene data show CDR1 as MNHEY and CDR2 as SVGAGI. V lost 6 bases and J 4 bases, leaving 12 bases between the germline ends. The CDR3 is 14 amino acids. The CDR3 here is CASSPLVGTGELFF. The CDR3 bases are TGTGCCAGCAGCCCTCTAGTGGGCACCGGGGAGCTGTTTTTT.

Only a few counts were recorded for this clonotype. The rearrangement joins TRBV11-2 to TRBJ2-7, with D possibly TRBD1 on 7 matching bases. The germline CDR1 and CDR2 sequences are SGHAT and FQNNGV. The V end lost 5 bases, the J end lost 5 bases, and 34 bases lay between the germline ends. The CDR3 runs to 20 residues. CDR3 in DNA: TGTGCCAGCAGCCCAGGGACAGCTTGGGACTTGAGGTCTGAATCCGACGAGCAGTACTTC. It codes for CASSPGTAWDLRSESDEQYF. Full variable domain (remainder filled in from reference TRBV11-2 and TRBJ2-7): EAGVAQSPRYKIIEKRQSVAFWCNPISGHATLYWYQQILGQGPKLLIQFQNNGVVDDSQLPKDRFSAERLKGVDSTLKIQPAKLEDSAVYLCASSPGTAWDLRSESDEQYFGPGTRLTVT.

This clonotype has ten or more counts. The V and J genes are TRBV20-1 and TRBJ1-2, with a tentative D call TRBD1 (5 bases). V was clipped by 3 bases and J by 5 bases, with 19 bases between them. CDR3 size: 15 residues. Looked up from germline, CDR1 is DFQATT and CDR2 is SNEGSKA (reference sequence). The CDR3: CSARDTGVPAYGYTF. Written as DNA, the CDR3 is TGCAGTGCTAGGGACACAGGCGTCCCGGCATATGGCTACACCTTC.

Ten or more counts support this clonotype. The chain links TRBV5-1 to TRBJ2-7, with TRBD1 as a possible D gene (5 bases). Trimming took 4 bases from V and 3 from J, leaving 11 bases between them. This CDR3 has 13 amino acids. Germline V lookup: CDR1 SGHRS, CDR2 YFSETQ. The CDR3 region has the DNA TGCGCCAGCAGCCCAGGGAATCACTACGAGCAGTACTTC. It translates to CASSPGNHYEQYF.

The V and J genes are TRBV20-1 and TRBJ1-6, with D hard to call. V gave up 1 base and J gave up 2 bases, with 9 bases separating them. This CDR3 comprises 15 residues. Germline CDR1 reads DFQATT; CDR2 reads SNEGSKA (reference sequence). The chain's CDR3 is CSARAWQAYNSPLHF. The CDR3, as DNA: TGCAGTGCTAGAGCTTGGCAGGCCTATAATTCACCCCTCCACTTT.

This clonotype was recorded at least ten times. The CDR3 sequence: CASSYSPAAPHETQYF. In nucleotides, the CDR3 is TGTGCCAGCAGTTACTCCCCAGCGGCCCCCCACGAGACCCAGTACTTC. The V call is TRBV6-6, the J call TRBJ2-5; a possible D gene is TRBD2 (5 bases). Germline loops: CDR1 MNHNY, CDR2 SVGAGI (reference sequence). There are 16 residues in the CDR3. V was cut by 0 bases and J by 5 bases, with 16 bases left in between.

J is TRBJ2-7 and V is TRBV7-2, with D possibly TRBD2 on 6 matching bases. CDR1 and CDR2 from the germline V gene are SGHTA and FQGNSA. Trimming shortened V by 4 bases and J by 11 bases, and 18 bases separated the two germline ends. The CDR3 is 13 residues long. The CDR3 DNA sequence: TGTGCCAGCAGCTACCCCGAGGTTGGGGGGAAGTACTTC. Translation: CASSYPEVGGKYF.

This clonotype was observed many times. The rearrangement joins TRBV2 to TRBJ2-3; D uncertain. Trimming cost V 8 bases and J 1 base, with 7 bases left between them. CDR1 is SNHLY, CDR2 FYNNEI, per germline. The CDR3 contains 12 residues. CDR3 residues: CASSRGTDTQYF. In DNA, the CDR3 is TGTGCCAGCTCACGGGGCACAGATACGCAGTATTTT. The full variable domain, in which reference TRBV2 and TRBJ2-3 provide the parts outside the CDR3, is EPEVTQTPSHQVTQMGQEVILRCVPISNHLYFYWYRQILGQKVEFLVSFYNNEISEKSEIFDDQFSVERPDGSNFTLKIRSTKLEDSAMYFCASSRGTDTQYFGPGTRLTVL.

This clonotype was seen repeatedly, ten times or more. The chain combines TRBV5-4 with TRBJ2-7; possibly TRBD1 for D (6 bases). Germline CDR1 SGHNT, CDR2 YYREEE (reference sequence). The CDR3 sequence is 14 residues long. The V end lost 4 bases, the J end lost 5 bases, and 16 bases lay between the germline ends. Written as DNA, the CDR3 is TGTGCCAGCAGCCTGGGGGACATTGTAAACGAGCAGTACTTC. This encodes CASSLGDIVNEQYF.

The chain links TRBV6-2 or TRBV6-3 to TRBJ2-3; possible D gene TRBD2, 5 bases. Germline lookup yields CDR1 MNHEY and CDR2 SVGEGT. V lost 10 bases and J 1 base, leaving 15 bases between the germline ends. The CDR3 is made up of 14 amino acids. CDR3 sequence: CATQRREGTDTQYF. The CDR3, as DNA: TGTGCCACTCAGCGGCGAGAGGGCACAGATACGCAGTATTTT.

This clonotype was observed at least ten times. This chain joins TRBV29-1 and TRBJ2-5; 7 nucleotides match TRBD1. The CDR3 runs 12 residues. Trimming at V came to 4 bases and at J to 1 base, leaving 0 bases not matched to a gene. Per the germline V gene, CDR1 is SQVTM and CDR2 is ANQGSEA. In DNA form, the CDR3 reads TGCAGCGTTGCAGGGGGCCAAGAGACCCAGTACTTC. Its protein product is CSVAGGQETQYF.

This clonotype came up many times. For the CDR3, the DNA is TGTGCCAGCAGCTTGGGACTAGCGGGAGTCATCGAGCAGTTCTTC. It codes for CASSLGLAGVIEQFF. The chain joins TRBV11-2 to TRBJ2-1; 14 nucleotides line up with TRBD2. CDR3 size: 15 residues. V was clipped by 3 bases and J by 10 bases; unmatched bases: 5. Germline V CDR1 and CDR2: SGHAT, FQNNGV.

This clonotype was counted between two and nine times. A much larger clone sits a single nucleotide away, making a read error possible. The chain couples TRBV4-3 to TRBJ2-7; the D gene is possibly TRBD1 (5 bases). CDR1 is LGHNA and CDR2 is YSLEER in the germline V gene. The CDR3 runs 15 residues. CDR3 in amino acids: CASNQGLARDWEQYF. The CDR3 DNA is TGCGCCAGCAACCAAGGTTTGGCCAGGGATTGGGAGCAGTACTTC.

This clonotype was observed at least ten times. The chain combines TRBV11-2 with TRBJ2-4, with D possibly being TRBD2 (7 bases). Germline loops: CDR1 SGHAT, CDR2 FQNNGV. The CDR3 consists of 16 residues. Trimming removed 5 bases from V and 0 bases from J, with 14 bases in between. CDR3 region: CASSPGGGTAKNIQYF. CDR3 DNA sequence: TGTGCCAGCAGCCCGGGGGGCGGAACAGCCAAAAACATTCAGTACTTC.

In its sample, this clonotype was seen many times. In DNA, the CDR3 is TGTGCCAGCAGCTTCAGGGCTGGGGCCAACGTCCTGACTTTC. This encodes CASSFRAGANVLTF. The chain couples TRBV7-2 to TRBJ2-6, with D possibly being TRBD1 (5 bases). The V gene lost 3 bases and the J gene lost 2 bases, with 5 bases spanning the gap. The CDR3 length is 14 residues. Germline V gene lookup returns CDR1 SGHTA and CDR2 FQGNSA.

This clonotype was seen a few times. The rearrangement uses TRBV28 and TRBJ2-7, with 7 bases matching TRBD1. V gave up 6 bases and J gave up 5 bases; unmatched junction bases: 10. Germline CDR1 and CDR2: MDHEN and SYDVKM. The CDR3 sequence is 14 residues long. For the CDR3, the DNA is TGTGCCAGCAGGGCGGCCGGGACAGATCACGAGCAGTACTTC. It yields the protein CASRAAGTDHEQYF.

On this clonotype itself: This may stem from a read error, because a much larger clone lies one nucleotide away. This chain uses TRBV14 with TRBJ1-1; D is possibly TRBD1 (5 bases). In germline, CDR1 is SGHDN, CDR2 FVKESK. The CDR3 extends over 14 amino acids. Written as DNA, the CDR3 is TGTACCAGCAGCCAACCTGTCGACAGCGATGAAGCTTTCTTT. Amino acids: CTSSQPVDSDEAFF.

The table lists this clonotype with many counts. The rearrangement uses TRBV7-9 and TRBJ2-7; TRBD1 might be the D (6 bases). In germline, CDR1 is SEHNR, CDR2 FQNEAQ (reference sequence). The CDR3 has 13 residues. The V end lost 4 bases, the J end lost 6 bases, and 13 bases lay between the germline ends. CDR3 in amino acids: CASSSQGFGEQYF. The CDR3 region has the DNA TGTGCCAGCAGCTCTCAGGGGTTTGGCGAGCAGTACTTC.

This clonotype was seen ten or more times. V and J are TRBV7-9 and TRBJ1-1, with 8 bases that match TRBD1. With 5 bases clipped from V and 3 bases from J, the junction kept 5 bases outside the gene matches. The CDR3 spans 14 residues. Per the germline V gene, CDR1 is SEHNR and CDR2 is FQNEAQ (reference sequence). The CDR3 coding sequence is TGTGCCAGCAGCGGGCAGACAGGGGACACTGAAGCTTTCTTT. Translation gives CASSGQTGDTEAFF.

This clonotype rates as medium-sized (0.01 to 0.1%). This chain links TRBV5-1 with TRBJ2-2; D gene unclear. Per germline, CDR1 SGHRS and CDR2 YFSETQ. CDR3 length equals 14 residues. V was clipped by 4 bases and J by 1 base, with 8 bases between them. The CDR3, as DNA: TGCGCCAGCAGCCAGGACGGGAACACCGGGGAGCTGTTTTTT. Residues: CASSQDGNTGELFF.

The chain carries TRBV7-9 and TRBJ1-2; TRBD1 matches 10 bases. J was trimmed by 8 bases and V by 5 bases; bases with no gene match: 5. This CDR3 has 13 residues. CDR1 SEHNR and CDR2 FQNEAQ come from the germline V gene (reference sequence). The CDR3 region is CASSKDRGYGYTF. The DNA for the CDR3 is TGTGCCAGCAGCAAGGACAGGGGGTACGGCTACACCTTC. Full variable domain (missing parts from reference TRBV7-9 and TRBJ1-2): DTGVSQNPRHKITKRGQNVTFRCDPISEHNRLYWYRQTLGQGPEFLTYFQNEAQLEKSRLLSDRFSAERPKGSFSTLEIQRTEQGDSAMYLCASSKDRGYGYTFGSGTRLTVV.

This clonotype was seen ten or more times. V and J are TRBV20-1 and TRBJ2-5; 8 bases align to TRBD1. The CDR3 consists of 14 residues. Germline V gives CDR1 DFQATT, CDR2 SNEGSKA (reference sequence). The ends lost 3 bases at V and 4 bases at J; junction bases unmatched: 7. CDR3 residues: CSASFRGQSETQYF. DNA of the CDR3: TGCAGTGCTAGTTTCAGGGGGCAGTCAGAGACCCAGTACTTC.

This clonotype was recorded at least ten times. This chain links TRBV20-1 with TRBJ1-2, with D perhaps TRBD1 (5 bases). This CDR3 region has 12 residues. The V gene lost 1 base and the J gene lost 8 bases, with 11 bases spanning the gap. The germline CDR1 and CDR2 sequences are DFQATT and SNEGSKA (reference sequence). Written as DNA, the CDR3 is TGCAGTGCTAGAGTCCGGGGGGTGGGCTACACCTTC. Its translation is CSARVRGVGYTF.

There are many counts of this clonotype. The chain joins TRBV3-1 to TRBJ2-5, with TRBD2 matching 13 bases. CDR1 and CDR2 from the germline V gene are LGHDT and YNNKEL (reference sequence). With 0 bases clipped from V and 4 bases from J, the junction kept 8 bases outside the gene matches. The CDR3 sequence is 18 residues long. The DNA for the CDR3 is TGTGCCAGCAGCCAAGAAATTACTAGCGGGAGGGCCAGAGAGACCCAGTACTTC. Its translation: CASSQEITSGRARETQYF.